The TCR beta chain under discussion was sequenced for a study of graft-versus-host responses after intestinal transplantation. Germline V gives CDR1 GTSNPN, CDR2 SVGIG (reference sequence). The CDR3 is made up of 17 amino acids. V was clipped by 5 bases and J by 7 bases; unmatched bases: 20. Some clones are missing from TCRdb's copy, which holds only in-frame ones; the method was immunoSEQ multiplex PCR. The data show 33,000 or so clones, about 94% seen once. The chain couples TRBV30 to TRBJ1-5; TRBD1 matches at 7 bases. The input for sequencing was PBMCs, taken 16 days after intestinal transplant. The sequence came from a human patient who received an intestinal transplant, so some T cells may come from the graft donor. The CDR3 sequence is CAWGEPLPGGGGQPQHF. CDR3 sequence (DNA): TGTGCCTGGGGCGAACCGCTTCCAGGGGGAGGAGGGCAGCCCCAGCATTTT.